The subject of this entry is one T cell receptor beta chain. Using immunoSEQ multiplex PCR, the repertoire was profiled, and TCRdb retains in-frame clones only, with some absent. The table includes under 200,000 clones, 94% detected once. The CDR3 extends over 16 amino acids. Germline V gene data show CDR1 as SNHLY and CDR2 as FYNNEI. V gave up 5 bases and J gave up 6 bases; unmatched junction bases: 7. This record belongs to a study of OX40 agonist ivuxolimab in advanced cancers. The sequencing used CD4+ or CD8+ T cells sorted from blood, collected in a trial of the OX40 agonist ivuxolimab. The chain is built from TRBV2 and TRBJ2-3; TRBD2 agrees at 14 bases. The clonotype originates from an adult with an advanced solid tumor such as melanoma, head and neck, liver or kidney cancer. This CDR3 is CASSPGTSGGADTQYF. Here the CDR3 DNA reads TGTGCCAGCAGTCCCGGGACTAGCGGGGGTGCGGATACGCAGTATTTT.